This TCR beta chain derives from a study of cytomegalovirus exposure and HLA in healthy donors. Overall study: The roughly 670 first-cohort repertoires shared a platform with the approximately 130 validation repertoires, as reported in a later analysis.

A remark on this clone: The antigen is unknown.

From germline, CDR1 is SQVTM and CDR2 ANQGSEA. Trimming pared 8 bases from V and 8 bases from J, leaving 18 bases between. The CDR3 runs to 12 residues. Findings and limits, study-wide: High specificity and sensitivity for cytomegalovirus status were reported for the classifier. Cytomegalovirus-associated status was assigned to more than 150 TCR beta chains. That first-cohort TCR clusters tended to co-occur in the 95 to 150 validation repertoires was found in a later analysis.

Some clones are missing from TCRdb's copy, which holds only in-frame ones; the method was immunoSEQ multiplex PCR. The data hold about 76,000 clones, with 94% observed a single time. This clonotype originated in a man aged 18 to 30 in good health and CMV-seropositive. Sequenced material: PBMCs. This chain connects TRBV29-1 to TRBJ1-1; the D is unclear. CDR3 coding DNA: TGCAGCTCCCGGAGAGGGTTAAGGGAAGCTTTCTTT. Residues: CSSRRGLREAFF.